These 9 T cell receptor beta chains came from one sample sequenced in a study of a mutant IDH1 vaccine in newly diagnosed glioma. Sequenced by immunoSEQ multiplex PCR; TCRdb stores in-frame clones only, minus some. The table lists 40,000 or so clones, around 90% of them singletons, with roughly 18% in the top ten. The time point: baseline, week 1 (first vaccination visit). The treatment is: pre-vaccination baseline after standard-of-care therapy. The sample consisted of PBMCs, taken from a glioma patient treated with radiotherapy, temozolomide or both. These receptors were taken from a man between 18 and 29 years old with glioma.

The V call is TRBV30, the J call TRBJ1-2; possibly TRBD1 for D (5 bases). Between the trimmed V and J ends, which lost 3 bases and 1 base, there was a span of 12 bases. The length of the CDR3 is 14 residues. Germline CDR1 reads GTSNPN; CDR2 reads SVGIG (reference sequence). The DNA of the CDR3 is TGTGCCTGGAGCAGGCAGGGCCATAACTATGGCTACACCTTC. Protein product: CAWSRQGHNYGYTF.

V is TRBV4-3 and J is TRBJ2-1; tentatively, D is TRBD2 (6 bases). The CDR3 covers 14 residues. Germline V gene data show CDR1 as LGHNA and CDR2 as YSLEER. V was cut by 8 bases and J by 6 bases, with 17 bases left in between. Written as DNA, the CDR3 is TGCGCCAGCTCGAGGGGCCAGGGAGGCAATGAGCAGTTCTTC. This encodes CASSRGQGGNEQFF.

This sequence joins TRBV9 and TRBJ2-7; 9 bases are a match to TRBD2. Per germline, CDR1 SGDLS and CDR2 YYNGEE. V lost 4 bases, J lost 6 bases, and 8 bases stayed unmatched. The CDR3 contains 14 residues. The CDR3 sequence is CASSKAGGTGEQYF. As DNA, the CDR3 is TGTGCCAGCAGCAAAGCGGGAGGAACGGGCGAGCAGTACTTC.

The chain employs TRBV4-1 and TRBJ1-5; 12 positions agree with TRBD1. V trimming: 1 base; J trimming: 7 bases; junction bases outside the gene matches: 2. The CDR3 has 15 amino acids. Germline-derived CDR1 and CDR2 are MGHRA and YSYEKL. The CDR3: CASSQGDRGLQPQHF. CDR3 nucleotides: TGCGCCAGCAGCCAAGGGGACAGGGGGCTCCAGCCCCAGCATTTT.

This chain joins TRBV28 and TRBJ2-1; 7 nucleotides line up with TRBD2. The germline V gene has CDR1 MDHEN and CDR2 SYDVKM. V trimming: 3 bases; J trimming: 8 bases; junction bases outside the gene matches: 1. CDR3 length: 12 amino acids. CDR3 sequence reads: CASSFGGDEQFF. The CDR3 DNA reads as TGTGCCAGCAGTTTTGGGGGGGATGAGCAGTTCTTC.

This clone has just a few counts. J is TRBJ1-3 and V is TRBV13; 8 nucleotides agree with TRBD1. J lost 3 bases, V lost 8 bases, and 12 bases had no gene match. Germline V lookup: CDR1 PRHDT, CDR2 FYEKMQ (reference sequence). This CDR3 is 16 amino acids long. CDR3 coding DNA: TGTGCCAGCCGATATCCCGCCGGGACAGGTGGAAACACCATATATTTT. This codes for CASRYPAGTGGNTIYF.

V gene TRBV28 combines with J gene TRBJ2-1; a possible D gene is TRBD1 (5 bases). Trimming cost V 6 bases and J 5 bases, with 11 bases left between them. Per the germline V gene, CDR1 is MDHEN and CDR2 is SYDVKM. This CDR3 comprises 13 residues. The CDR3 nucleotides read TGTGCCAGCAGCCCAAGACAGAACAATGAGCAGTTCTTC. Translated, it gives CASSPRQNNEQFF.

The chain uses TRBV11-3 and TRBJ2-2, with D maybe TRBD2 (6 bases). Germline V gives CDR1 SGHNT, CDR2 YENEEA. This CDR3 comprises 13 residues. V lost 8 bases and J 3 bases, leaving 10 bases between the germline ends. The CDR3 here is CASSREDTGELFF. CDR3 DNA sequence: TGTGCCAGCTCTAGGGAGGACACCGGGGAGCTGTTTTTT. Drawing the rest from reference TRBV11-3 and TRBJ2-2, the complete variable domain is EAGVVQSPRYKIIEKKQPVAFWCNPISGHNTLYWYLQNLGQGPELLIRYENEEAVDDSQLPKDRFSAERLKGVDSTLKIQPAELGDSAVYLCASSREDTGELFFGEGSRLTVL.

The chain has TRBV19 and TRBJ1-5; tentatively, D is TRBD1 (5 bases). CDR1 is LNHDA and CDR2 is SQIVND in the germline V gene (reference sequence). With 1 base removed from V and 6 bases from J, the gap between germline ends came to 10 bases. There are 14 residues in the CDR3. The DNA of the CDR3 is TGTGCCAGTAGTATAGGGAGGGGTACTCAGCCCCAGCATTTT. Translated, it gives CASSIGRGTQPQHF. Full variable domain (remainder filled in from reference TRBV19 and TRBJ1-5): DGGITQSPKYLFRKEGQNVTLSCEQNLNHDAMYWYRQDPGQGLRLIYYSQIVNDFQKGDIAEGYSVSREKKESFPLTVTSAQKNPTAFYLCASSIGRGTQPQHFGDGTRLSIL.